This paragraph covers one TCR beta chain sequence. The specificity of this receptor is unknown. No much larger clone is present one base from it, and per-base qualities are unavailable. Each collaborating institution followed its own protocols to collect whole blood in K2EDTA tubes. For TCRbeta analysis, collaborator samples were shipped as frozen whole blood, as isolated PBMCs, or as DNA extracted from either sample type. CDR1 is given as MNHNY and CDR2 as SVGAGI, both from the germline V gene (reference sequence). From the cysteine through the phenylalanine, the CDR3 covers 13 amino acids. Only CDR3 DNA remains: 39 bases, in frame from the first base. Relative to germline, V is missing 8 bases and J is missing 6 bases, with 9 bases of the junction outside any gene match. TCRbeta CDR3 regions were amplified from genomic DNA by means of the immunoSEQ Assay, a bias-controlled multiplex PCR. On the study's bioinformatics: Nucleated cell counts per sample were estimated from amplification of reference gene primers within the assay. To quantify the absolute abundance of each unique TCRbeta CDR3 rearrangement, sequence reads were collapsed and filtered. Productive Simpson clonality was computed per sample as the square root of Simpson's diversity index over productive rearrangements. The immuneACCESS repertoire file appears here via TCRdb, limited to in-frame rearrangements. These files lack a portion of the clones; in checked studies, under half of the deficit traces to unresolved V genes, and the cause of the others is not known. The DNA was the basis for D and trimming; V, J and clone size are from that table. This sample is represented by about 50,000 clones; around four fifths of them were singletons. In total, the top ten clones hold roughly 6% of the sample.

This sample stems from a study of blood T cell repertoires in COVID-19 (dated by TCRdb to 2018 to 2020). Background for the entire study: Collaborator samples came from the United States, Italy and Spain and covered acute and convalescent phases of COVID-19. The prospective study material was composed of cDNA or gDNA derived from T cells, B-cell-depleted T cells, or PBMCs. Subjects who had been exposed to COVID-19, were actively infected with it, or had recovered from it provided the deeply sampled blood TCRbeta repertoires that made up the dataset. The repertoires were released in a freely available public database meant as a resource for research on the immune response to SARS-CoV-2. The samples were drawn from the first 160 participants of the ongoing ImmuneRACE study and from some 1,300 subjects provided by 6 global collaborators. A de-identified subject ID, COVID-19 status, age in years and sex were almost always included in the sample metadata. Where available, HLA class I and class II types were taken from metadata supplied by the sample provider and were not determined by assay-based typing. The research as a whole found: The quantity of clinical and demographic metadata differed by source and by participant and was supplied without curation.

The rearrangement combines TRBV6-6 with TRBJ2-7; 8 bases in the junction line up with TRBD1. Sequenced input: peripheral blood. The sequence derives from an elderly woman with acute or convalescent COVID-19. The CDR3 corresponds to CASGQGKEVEQYF. The DNA sequence reads TGTGCCAGCGGACAGGGAAAGGAGGTCGAGCAGTACTTC.